Sequencing of this T cell receptor beta chain was carried out in a study of long-term antiretroviral therapy in people with HIV. Study-wide context: The earliest samples came from an era when ART typically awaited falling CD4 counts. Whole-study findings and limits: Spans of CDR3 length were tighter for HIV repertoires than for controls. The ART regimens used between about 2003 and 2018 may be less effective than current ones.

Details on this clone: The antigen is unknown.

This was the immunoSEQ v3.0 assay at survey level. Only in-frame clones appear in the TCRdb table, and some are missing; sequencing was by immunoSEQ multiplex PCR. The sample yields approximately 35,000 clones, 60% to 85% seen once. Between the trimmed V and J ends, which lost 2 bases and 0 bases, there was a span of 11 bases. The CDR3 is made up of 16 amino acids. The germline CDR1 and CDR2 sequences are MNHEY and SVGAGI. This receptor was taken from a woman between 50 and 59 years old with HIV. The chain uses TRBV6-5 and TRBJ1-3; TRBD1 is a possible D gene (5 bases). The specimen comprised unsorted PBMCs, sampled 3.1 years after starting antiretroviral therapy. The CDR3 loop is CASSYGAAASGNTIYF. CDR3 sequence (DNA): TGTGCCAGCAGTTACGGGGCAGCCGCCTCTGGAAACACCATATATTTT.